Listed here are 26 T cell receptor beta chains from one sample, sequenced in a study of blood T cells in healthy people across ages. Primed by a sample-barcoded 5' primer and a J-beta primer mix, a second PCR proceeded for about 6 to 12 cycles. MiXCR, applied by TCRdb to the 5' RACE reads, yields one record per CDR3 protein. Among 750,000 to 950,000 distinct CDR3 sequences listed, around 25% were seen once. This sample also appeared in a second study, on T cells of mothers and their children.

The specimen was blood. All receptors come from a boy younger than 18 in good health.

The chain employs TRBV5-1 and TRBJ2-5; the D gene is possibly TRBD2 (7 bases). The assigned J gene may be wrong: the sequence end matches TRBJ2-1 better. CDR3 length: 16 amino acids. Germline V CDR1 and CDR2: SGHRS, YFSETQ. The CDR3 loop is CASSLAGGDFYNEQFF. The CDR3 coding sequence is TGCGCCAGCAGCTTGGCGGGGGGCGACTTCTACAATGAGCAGTTCTTC.

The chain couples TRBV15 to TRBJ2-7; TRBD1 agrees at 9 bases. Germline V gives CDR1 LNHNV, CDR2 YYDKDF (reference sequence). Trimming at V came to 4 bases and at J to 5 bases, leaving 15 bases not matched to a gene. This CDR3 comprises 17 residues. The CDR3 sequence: CATSISLGGTGRDEQYF. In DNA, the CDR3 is TGTGCCACCAGCATATCCCTAGGAGGGACAGGGAGGGACGAGCAGTACTTC.

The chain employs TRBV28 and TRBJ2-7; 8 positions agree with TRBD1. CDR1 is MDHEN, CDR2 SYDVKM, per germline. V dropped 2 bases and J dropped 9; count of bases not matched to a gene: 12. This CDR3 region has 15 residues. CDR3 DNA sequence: TGTGCCAGCAGTTTAACGGCAGGGGGCCGGAACGCGCAGTACTTC. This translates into CASSLTAGGRNAQYF.

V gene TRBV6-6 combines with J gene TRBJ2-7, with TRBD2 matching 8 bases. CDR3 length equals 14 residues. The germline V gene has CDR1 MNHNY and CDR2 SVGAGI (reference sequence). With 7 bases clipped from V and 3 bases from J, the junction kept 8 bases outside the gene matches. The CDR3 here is CASTPPGGGYEQYF. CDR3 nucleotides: TGTGCCAGCACTCCCCCCGGGGGGGGCTACGAGCAGTACTTC.

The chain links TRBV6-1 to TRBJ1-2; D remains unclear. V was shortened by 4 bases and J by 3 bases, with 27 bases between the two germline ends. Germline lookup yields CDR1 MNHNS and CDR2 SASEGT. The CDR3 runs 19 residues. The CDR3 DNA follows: TGTGCCAGCAGTGGGTACAGTCGGACCGCGGCCGTTTCCTACTATGGCTACACCTTC. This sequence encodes CASSGYSRTAAVSYYGYTF.

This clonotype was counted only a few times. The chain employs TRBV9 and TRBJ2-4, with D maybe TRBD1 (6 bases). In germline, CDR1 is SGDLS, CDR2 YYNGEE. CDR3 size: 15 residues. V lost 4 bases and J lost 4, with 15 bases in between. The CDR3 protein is CASSPPGTGKNIQYF. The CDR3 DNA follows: TGTGCCAGCAGCCCCCCAGGCACAGGGAAAAACATTCAGTACTTC. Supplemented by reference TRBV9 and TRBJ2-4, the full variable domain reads DSGVTQTPKHLITATGQRVTLRCSPRSGDLSVYWYQQSLDQGLQFLIQYYNGEERAKGNILERFSAQQFPDLHSELNLSSLELGDSALYFCASSPPGTGKNIQYFGAGTRLSVL.

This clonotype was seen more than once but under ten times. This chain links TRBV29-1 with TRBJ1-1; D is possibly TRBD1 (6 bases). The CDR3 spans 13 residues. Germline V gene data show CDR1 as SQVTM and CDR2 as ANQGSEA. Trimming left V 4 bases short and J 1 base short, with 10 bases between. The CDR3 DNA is TGCAGCGTTGTCTCACAGGGGAACACTGAAGCTTTCTTT. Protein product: CSVVSQGNTEAFF.

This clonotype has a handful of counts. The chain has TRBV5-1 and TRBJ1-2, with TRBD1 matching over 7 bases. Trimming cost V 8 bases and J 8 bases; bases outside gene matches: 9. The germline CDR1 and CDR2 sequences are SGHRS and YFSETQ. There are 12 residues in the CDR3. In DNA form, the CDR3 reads TGCGCCAGTGGGACAGTCGATTCGGGCTACACCTTC. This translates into CASGTVDSGYTF.

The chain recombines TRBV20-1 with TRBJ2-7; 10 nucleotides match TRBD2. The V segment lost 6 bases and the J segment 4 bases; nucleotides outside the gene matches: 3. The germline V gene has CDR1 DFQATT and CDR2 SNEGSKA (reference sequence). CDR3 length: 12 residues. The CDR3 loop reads CSAPSGGYEQYF. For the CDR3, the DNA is TGCAGTGCCCCTAGCGGGGGTTACGAGCAGTACTTC.

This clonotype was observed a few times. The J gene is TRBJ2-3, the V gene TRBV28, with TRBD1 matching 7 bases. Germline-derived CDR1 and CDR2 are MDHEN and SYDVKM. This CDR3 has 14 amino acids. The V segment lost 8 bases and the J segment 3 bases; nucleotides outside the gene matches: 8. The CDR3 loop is CASGERGRTDTQYF. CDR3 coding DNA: TGTGCCAGCGGCGAAAGGGGGCGAACAGATACGCAGTATTTT.

The CDR3 DNA reads TGTGCCAGCATCCTGGGACGGATGAACACTGAAGCTTTCTTT. Its translation is CASILGRMNTEAFF. The V gene is TRBV28, the J gene TRBJ1-1; D is perhaps TRBD1 (5 bases). The CDR3 extends over 14 amino acids. The V end was cut by 7 bases, the J end by 0 bases, with 12 bases between. Germline V gene data show CDR1 as MDHEN and CDR2 as SYDVKM. The whole variable domain, remainder taken from reference TRBV28 and TRBJ1-1, is DVKVTQSSRYLVKRTGEKVFLECVQDMDHENMFWYRQDPGLGLRLIYFSYDVKMKEKGDIPEGYSVSREKKERFSLILESASTNQTSMYLCASILGRMNTEAFFGQGTRLTVV.

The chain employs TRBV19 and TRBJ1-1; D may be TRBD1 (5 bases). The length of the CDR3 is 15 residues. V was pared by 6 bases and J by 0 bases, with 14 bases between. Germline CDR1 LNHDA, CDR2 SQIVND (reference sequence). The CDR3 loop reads CASSIPPGLNTEAFF. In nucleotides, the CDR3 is TGTGCCAGTAGCATCCCCCCGGGACTGAACACTGAAGCTTTCTTT.

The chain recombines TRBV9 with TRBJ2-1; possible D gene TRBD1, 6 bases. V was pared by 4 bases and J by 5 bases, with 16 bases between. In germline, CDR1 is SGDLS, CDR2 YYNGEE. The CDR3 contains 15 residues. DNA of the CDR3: TGTGCCAGCAGCCATGGGTGGGGGCGGAACAATGAGCAGTTCTTC. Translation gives CASSHGWGRNNEQFF.

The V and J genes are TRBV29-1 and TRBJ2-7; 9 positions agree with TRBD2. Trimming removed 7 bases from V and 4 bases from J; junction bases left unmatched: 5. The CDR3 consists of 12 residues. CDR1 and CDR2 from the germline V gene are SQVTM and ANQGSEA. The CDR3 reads CSAGGGDYEQYF. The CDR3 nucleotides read TGCAGCGCCGGCGGGGGGGATTACGAGCAGTACTTC.

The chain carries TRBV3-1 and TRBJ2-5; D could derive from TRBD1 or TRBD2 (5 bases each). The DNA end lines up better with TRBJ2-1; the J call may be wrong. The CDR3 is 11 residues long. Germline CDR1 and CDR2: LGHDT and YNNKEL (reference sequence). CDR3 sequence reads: CASSRGSGQFF. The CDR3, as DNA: TGTGCCAGCAGCCGGGGGTCGGGGCAGTTCTTC.

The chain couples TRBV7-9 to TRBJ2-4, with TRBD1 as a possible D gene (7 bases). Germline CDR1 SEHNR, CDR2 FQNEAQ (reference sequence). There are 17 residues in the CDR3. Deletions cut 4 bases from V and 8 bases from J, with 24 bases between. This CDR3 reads CASSSNRQGGITDIQYF. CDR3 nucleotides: TGTGCCAGCAGCTCCAACAGACAGGGCGGGATTACGGACATTCAGTACTTC.

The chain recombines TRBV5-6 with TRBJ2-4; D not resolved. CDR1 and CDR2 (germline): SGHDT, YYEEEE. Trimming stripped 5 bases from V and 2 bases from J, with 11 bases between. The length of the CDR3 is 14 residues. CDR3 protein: CASSPMATKNIQYF. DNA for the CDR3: TGTGCCAGCAGTCCCATGGCGACCAAAAACATTCAGTACTTC.

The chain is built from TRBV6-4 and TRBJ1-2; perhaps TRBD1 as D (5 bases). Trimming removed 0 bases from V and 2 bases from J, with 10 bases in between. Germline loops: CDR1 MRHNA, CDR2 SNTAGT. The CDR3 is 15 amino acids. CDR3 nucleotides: TGTGCCAGCAGTGACTCGGGACGGGGAAACTATGGCTACACCTTC. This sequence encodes CASSDSGRGNYGYTF.

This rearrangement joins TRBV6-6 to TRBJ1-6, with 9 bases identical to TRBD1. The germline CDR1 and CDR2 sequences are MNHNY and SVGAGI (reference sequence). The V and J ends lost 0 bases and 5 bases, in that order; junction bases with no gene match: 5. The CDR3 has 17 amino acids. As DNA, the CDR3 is TGTGCCAGCAGTTACTCCTTGACAGGGGGGGATAATTCACCCCTCCACTTT. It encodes CASSYSLTGGDNSPLHF.

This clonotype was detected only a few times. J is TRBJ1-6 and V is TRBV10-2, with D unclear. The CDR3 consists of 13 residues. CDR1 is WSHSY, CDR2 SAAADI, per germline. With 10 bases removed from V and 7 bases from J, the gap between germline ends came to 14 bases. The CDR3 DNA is TGCGCCACCAGAGAGCACCTGAATTCACCCCTCCACTTT. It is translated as CATREHLNSPLHF.

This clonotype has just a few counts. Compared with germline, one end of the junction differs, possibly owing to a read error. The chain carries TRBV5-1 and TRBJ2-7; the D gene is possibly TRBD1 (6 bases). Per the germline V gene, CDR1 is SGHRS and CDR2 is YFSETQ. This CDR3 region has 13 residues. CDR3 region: CASSLGTALPQDF. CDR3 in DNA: TGCGCCAGCAGCTTGGGGACAGCGCTGCCTCAAGACTTC. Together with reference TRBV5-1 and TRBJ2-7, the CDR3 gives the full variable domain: KAGVTQTPRYLIKTRGQQVTLSCSPISGHRSVSWYQQTPGQGLQFLFEYFSETQRNKGNFPGRFSGRQFSNSRSEMNVSTLELGDSALYLCASSLGTALPQDFGPGTRLTVT.

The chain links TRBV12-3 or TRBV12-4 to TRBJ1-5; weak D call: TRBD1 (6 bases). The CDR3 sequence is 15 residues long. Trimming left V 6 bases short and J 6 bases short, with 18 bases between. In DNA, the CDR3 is TGTGCCAGCAGCCCACTCCAGGGGCCGGGTCAGCCCCAGCATTTT. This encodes CASSPLQGPGQPQHF.

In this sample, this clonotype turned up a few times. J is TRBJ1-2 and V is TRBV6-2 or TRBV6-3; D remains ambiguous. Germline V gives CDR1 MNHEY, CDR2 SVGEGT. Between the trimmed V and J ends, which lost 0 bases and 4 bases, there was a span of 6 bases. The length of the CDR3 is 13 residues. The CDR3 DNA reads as TGTGCCAGCAGTTACTCGGAAGCCTATGGCTACACCTTC. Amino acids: CASSYSEAYGYTF.

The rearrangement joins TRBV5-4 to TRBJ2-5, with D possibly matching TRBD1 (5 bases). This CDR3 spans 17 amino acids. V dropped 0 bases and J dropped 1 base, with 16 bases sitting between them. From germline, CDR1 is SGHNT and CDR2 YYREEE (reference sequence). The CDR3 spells CASSLGDSSGFQETQYF. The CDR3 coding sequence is TGTGCCAGCAGCTTGGGCGACTCGTCAGGGTTCCAAGAGACCCAGTACTTC. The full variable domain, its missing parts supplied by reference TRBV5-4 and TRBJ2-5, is ETGVTQSPTHLIKTRGQQVTLRCSSQSGHNTVSWYQQALGQGPQFIFQYYREEENGRGNFPPRFSGLQFPNYSSELNVNALELDDSALYLCASSLGDSSGFQETQYFGPGTRLLVL.

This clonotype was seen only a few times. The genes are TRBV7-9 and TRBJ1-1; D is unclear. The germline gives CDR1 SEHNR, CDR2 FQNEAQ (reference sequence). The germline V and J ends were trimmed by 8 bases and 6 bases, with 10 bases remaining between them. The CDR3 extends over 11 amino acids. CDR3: CASGAVAEAFF. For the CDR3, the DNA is TGTGCCAGCGGAGCGGTCGCTGAAGCTTTCTTT. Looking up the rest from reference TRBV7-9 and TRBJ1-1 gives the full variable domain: DTGVSQNPRHKITKRGQNVTFRCDPISEHNRLYWYRQTLGQGPEFLTYFQNEAQLEKSRLLSDRFSAERPKGSFSTLEIQRTEQGDSAMYLCASGAVAEAFFGQGTRLTVV.

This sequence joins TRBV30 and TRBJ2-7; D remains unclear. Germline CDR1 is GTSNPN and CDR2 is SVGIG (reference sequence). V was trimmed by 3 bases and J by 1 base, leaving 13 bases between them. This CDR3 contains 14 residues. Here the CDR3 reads CAWRQGQASYEQYF. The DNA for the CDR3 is TGTGCCTGGAGGCAAGGGCAGGCTTCCTACGAGCAGTACTTC.